This T cell receptor beta chain stems from a study of blood T cell repertoires in COVID-19. Study-level information: In each case, the material was cDNA or gDNA derived from T cells, B-cell-depleted T cells, or PBMCs.

This clone was recorded only once. The CDR3 loop spans 14 amino acids. The germline V gene has CDR1 MNHEY and CDR2 SMNVEV (reference sequence). V was cut by 6 bases and J by 0 bases, with 6 bases left in between. As handled by the study authors: Amplification from reference gene primers served as the basis for estimated nucleated cell counts. Generated by immunoSEQ multiplex PCR, the TCRdb table keeps only in-frame clones and is missing some. Clone size and V and J calls were adopted from that table, with D and trimming inferred from the DNA. The sample has 150,000 to 200,000 clones; 60% to 85% are singletons.

The sequence derives from a man aged 55 to 70 with acute or convalescent COVID-19. Material for sequencing was peripheral blood. This sequence joins TRBV27 and TRBJ1-6; a possible D gene is TRBD1 (5 bases). This CDR3 reads CASRTDSYNSPLHF. CDR3 nucleotide sequence: TGTGCCAGCAGGACAGACTCCTATAATTCACCCCTCCACTTT.